This is a list of T cell receptor beta chains from one sample in a study of T cell responses to AZD1222 COVID-19 vaccine. Measured with immunoSEQ multiplex PCR; TCRdb has only the in-frame clones, and not every one. The data show 60,000 to 100,000 clones, with approximately 86% seen just once and about 23% held by the top ten. The material sequenced was peripheral blood, taken on day 0 of AZD1222 vaccination. These receptors all stem from an adult in good health. CDR3s include the opening cysteine and the closing phenylalanine or tryptophan. The D gene is left open where the match is weak. A row's size may be missing; if present it is once, few, many or a size class.

TRBJ2-5 | - | TRBV7-8 | TRBD2 | TGTGCCAGCAGCCCCGGGGGAGGGGAGACCCAGTACTTC | CASSPGGGETQYF
TRBJ1-6 | - | TRBV12-3/TRBV12-4 | - | TGTGCCAGCAGTTTAACAGGGTATTCACCCCTCCACTTT | CASSLTGYSPLHF
TRBJ1-5 | - | TRBV7-2 | - | TGTGCCAGCAGCTTAGTGGGCAGGGGAGGTCAGCCCCAGCATTTT | CASSLVGRGGQPQHF
TRBJ2-3 | - | TRBV5-5 | - | TGTGCCAGCAGCTTCTACCGGGGGTTGGGCACAGATACGCAGTATTTT | CASSFYRGLGTDTQYF
TRBJ2-1 | once | TRBV29-1 | - | TGCAGCGTTGAGATTAGCAGTTACAATGAGCAGTTCTTC | CSVEISSYNEQFF
TRBJ1-4 | few | TRBV4-3 | - | TGCGCCAGCAGCCAAGATAGAGGGCACCTGAATGAAAAACTGTTTTTT | CASSQDRGHLNEKLFF
TRBJ2-5 | - | TRBV7-3 | - | TGTGCCAGCAGCTTTTCAGGGCAAGAGACCCAGTACTTC | CASSFSGQETQYF
TRBJ1-2 | - | TRBV7-2 | - | TGTGCCAGCAGCTACTCAGGGAAACCTCCGGCGGGGGGCTACACCTTC | CASSYSGKPPAGGYTF
TRBJ1-2 | - | TRBV28 | - | TGTGCCAGCAGCCGGGAGGGTGGCTACACCTTC | CASSREGGYTF
TRBJ1-6 | - | TRBV30 | - | TGTGCCTGGAGTCCCAGGGGAGACTCACCCCTCCACTTT | CAWSPRGDSPLHF
TRBJ2-2 | - | TRBV27 | - | TGTGCCAGCAATATTCAAAGCGGGAACACCGGGGAGCTGTTTTTT | CASNIQSGNTGELFF
TRBJ1-4 | - | TRBV16 | - | TGTGCCAGCAGCCAATCGGACGGGGGAACTAATGAAAAACTGTTTTTT | CASSQSDGGTNEKLFF
TRBJ1-2 | - | TRBV19 | - | TGTGCCAGTACCACCCGGGACATCTATGGCTACACCTTC | CASTTRDIYGYTF
TRBJ1-5 | - | TRBV7-9 | TRBD1 | TGTGCCAGCAGCTTAGGAGGCCAGGGGGCAGGTCAGCCCCAGCATTTT | CASSLGGQGAGQPQHF